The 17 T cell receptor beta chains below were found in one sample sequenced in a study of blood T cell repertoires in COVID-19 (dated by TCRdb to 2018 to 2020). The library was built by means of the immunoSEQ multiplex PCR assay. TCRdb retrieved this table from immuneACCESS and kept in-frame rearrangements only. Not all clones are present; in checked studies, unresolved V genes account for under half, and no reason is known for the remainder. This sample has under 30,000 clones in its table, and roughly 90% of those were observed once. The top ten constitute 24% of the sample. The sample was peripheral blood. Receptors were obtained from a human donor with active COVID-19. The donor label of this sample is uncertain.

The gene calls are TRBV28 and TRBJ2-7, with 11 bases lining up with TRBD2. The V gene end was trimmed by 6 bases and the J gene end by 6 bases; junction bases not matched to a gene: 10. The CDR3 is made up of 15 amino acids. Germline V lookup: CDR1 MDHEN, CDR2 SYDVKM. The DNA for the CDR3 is TGTGCCAGCAGCCGTGGAACTAGCGGGAGACGCGAGCAGTACTTC. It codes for CASSRGTSGRREQYF. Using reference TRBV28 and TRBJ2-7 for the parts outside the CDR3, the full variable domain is DVKVTQSSRYLVKRTGEKVFLECVQDMDHENMFWYRQDPGLGLRLIYFSYDVKMKEKGDIPEGYSVSREKKERFSLILESASTNQTSMYLCASSRGTSGRREQYFGPGTRLTVT.

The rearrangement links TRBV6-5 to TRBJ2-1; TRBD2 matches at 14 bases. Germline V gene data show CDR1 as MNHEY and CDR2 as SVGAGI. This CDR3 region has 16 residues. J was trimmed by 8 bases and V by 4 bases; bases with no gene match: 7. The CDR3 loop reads CASSSQTSGRVYEQFF. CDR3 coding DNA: TGTGCCAGCAGTTCCCAGACTAGCGGGAGGGTATATGAGCAGTTCTTC.

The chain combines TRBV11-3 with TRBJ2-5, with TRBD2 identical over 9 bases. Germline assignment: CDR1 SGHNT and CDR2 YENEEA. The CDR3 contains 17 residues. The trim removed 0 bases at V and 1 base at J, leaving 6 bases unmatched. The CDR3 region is CASSLDWVAGAQETQYF. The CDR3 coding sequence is TGTGCCAGCAGCTTAGATTGGGTAGCGGGAGCCCAAGAGACCCAGTACTTC.

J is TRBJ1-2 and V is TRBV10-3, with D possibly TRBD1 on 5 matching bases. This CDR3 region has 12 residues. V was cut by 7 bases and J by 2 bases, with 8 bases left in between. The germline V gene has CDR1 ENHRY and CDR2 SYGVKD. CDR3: CAIKPGNYGYTF. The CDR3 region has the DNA TGTGCCATCAAACCAGGGAACTATGGCTACACCTTC.

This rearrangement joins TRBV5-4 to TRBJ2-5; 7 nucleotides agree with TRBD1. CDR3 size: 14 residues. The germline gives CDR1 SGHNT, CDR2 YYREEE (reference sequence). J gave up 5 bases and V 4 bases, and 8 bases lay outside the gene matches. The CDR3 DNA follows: TGTGCCAGCAGCGCACAGGGGAATTTCGAGACCCAGTACTTC. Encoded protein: CASSAQGNFETQYF.

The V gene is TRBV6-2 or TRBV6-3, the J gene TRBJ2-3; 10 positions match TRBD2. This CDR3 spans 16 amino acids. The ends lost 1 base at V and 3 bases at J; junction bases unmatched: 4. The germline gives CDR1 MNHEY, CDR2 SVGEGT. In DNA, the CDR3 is TGTGCCAGCAGTTACTTGCTAGCGGGAGTAACAGATACGCAGTATTTT. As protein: CASSYLLAGVTDTQYF.

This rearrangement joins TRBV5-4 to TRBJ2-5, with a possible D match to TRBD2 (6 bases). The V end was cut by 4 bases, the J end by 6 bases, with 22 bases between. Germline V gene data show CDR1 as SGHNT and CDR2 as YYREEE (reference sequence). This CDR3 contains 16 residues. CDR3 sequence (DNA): TGTGCCAGCAGCGGTGCGGGGATAGGGGCGGCCAAGACCCAGTACTTC. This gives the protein CASSGAGIGAAKTQYF.

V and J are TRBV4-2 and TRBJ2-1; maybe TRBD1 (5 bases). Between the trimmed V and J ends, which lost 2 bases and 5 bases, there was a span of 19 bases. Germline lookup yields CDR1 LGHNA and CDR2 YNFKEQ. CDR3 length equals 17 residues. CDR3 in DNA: TGTGCCAGCAGCCAATTCACAGGTGGCCCCTTGAACAATGAGCAGTTCTTC. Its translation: CASSQFTGGPLNNEQFF.

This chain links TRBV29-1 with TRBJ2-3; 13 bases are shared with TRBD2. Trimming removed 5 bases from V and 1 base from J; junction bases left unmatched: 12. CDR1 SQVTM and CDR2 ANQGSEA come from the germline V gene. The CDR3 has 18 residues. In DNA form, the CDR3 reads TGCAGCGTTTTCGGACTAGCGGGAGTAAAGTGGGGCACAGATACGCAGTATTTT. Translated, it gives CSVFGLAGVKWGTDTQYF.

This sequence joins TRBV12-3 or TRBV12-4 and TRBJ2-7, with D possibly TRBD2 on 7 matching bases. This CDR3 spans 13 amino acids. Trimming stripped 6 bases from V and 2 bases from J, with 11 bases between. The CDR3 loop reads CASRKGGAYEQYF. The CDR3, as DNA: TGTGCCAGCAGGAAGGGGGGGGCCTACGAGCAGTACTTC.

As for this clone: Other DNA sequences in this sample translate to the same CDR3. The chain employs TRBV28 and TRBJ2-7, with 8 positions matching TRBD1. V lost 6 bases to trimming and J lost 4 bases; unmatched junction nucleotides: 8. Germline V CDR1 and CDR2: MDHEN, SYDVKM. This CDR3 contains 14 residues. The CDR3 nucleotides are TGTGCCAGCAGGGAAACAGGGGGTGGGTACGAGCAGTACTTC. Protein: CASRETGGGYEQYF.

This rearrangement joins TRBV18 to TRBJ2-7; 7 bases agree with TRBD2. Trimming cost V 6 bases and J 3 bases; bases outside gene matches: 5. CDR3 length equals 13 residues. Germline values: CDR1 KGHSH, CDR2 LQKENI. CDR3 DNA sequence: TGTGCCAGCTCTGGGGAGGGTGTCTACGAGCAGTACTTC. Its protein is CASSGEGVYEQYF.

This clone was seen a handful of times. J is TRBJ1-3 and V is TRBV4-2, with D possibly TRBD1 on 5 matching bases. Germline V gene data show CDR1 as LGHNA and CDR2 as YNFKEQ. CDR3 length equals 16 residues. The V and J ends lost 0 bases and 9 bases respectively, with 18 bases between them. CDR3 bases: TGTGCCAGCAGCCAAGAAGGGGTGGCGCTTAGTGCCACCATATATTTT. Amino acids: CASSQEGVALSATIYF.

The CDR3 coding sequence is TGTGCCAGCTCACCGGGTTCTAGCTCGCCAGATACGCAGTATTTT. It translates to CASSPGSSSPDTQYF. The chain links TRBV18 to TRBJ2-3; D possibly corresponds to TRBD2 (5 bases). V lost 3 bases, J lost 4 bases, and 14 bases lay in between. The CDR3 has 15 amino acids. CDR1 is KGHSH and CDR2 is LQKENI in the germline V gene.

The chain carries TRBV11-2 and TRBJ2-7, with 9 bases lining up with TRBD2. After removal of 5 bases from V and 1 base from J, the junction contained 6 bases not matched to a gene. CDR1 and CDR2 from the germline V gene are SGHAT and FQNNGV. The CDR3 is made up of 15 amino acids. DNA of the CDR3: TGTGCCAGCAGCCGGAGCGGGGGGATATCCTACGAGCAGTACTTC. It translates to CASSRSGGISYEQYF.

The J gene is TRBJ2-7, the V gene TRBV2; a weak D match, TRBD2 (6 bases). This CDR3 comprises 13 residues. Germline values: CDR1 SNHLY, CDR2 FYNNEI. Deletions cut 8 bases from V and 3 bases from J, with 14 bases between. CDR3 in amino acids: CASLGSSDYEQYF. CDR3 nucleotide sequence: TGTGCCAGCCTCGGGAGTTCGGACTACGAGCAGTACTTC. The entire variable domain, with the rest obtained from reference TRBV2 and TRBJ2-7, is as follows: EPEVTQTPSHQVTQMGQEVILRCVPISNHLYFYWYRQILGQKVEFLVSFYNNEISEKSEIFDDQFSVERPDGSNFTLKIRSTKLEDSAMYFCASLGSSDYEQYFGPGTRLTVT.

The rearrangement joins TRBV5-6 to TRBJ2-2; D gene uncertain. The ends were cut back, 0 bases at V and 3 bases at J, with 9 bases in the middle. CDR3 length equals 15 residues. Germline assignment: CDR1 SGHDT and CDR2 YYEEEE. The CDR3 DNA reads TGTGCCAGCAGCTTGGCCGTCGGAGACACCGGGGAGCTGTTTTTT. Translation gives CASSLAVGDTGELFF. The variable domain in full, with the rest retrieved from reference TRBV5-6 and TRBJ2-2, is DAGVTQSPTHLIKTRGQQVTLRCSPKSGHDTVSWYQQALGQGPQFIFQYYEEEERQRGNFPDRFSGHQFPNYSSELNVNALLLGDSALYLCASSLAVGDTGELFFGEGSRLTVL.